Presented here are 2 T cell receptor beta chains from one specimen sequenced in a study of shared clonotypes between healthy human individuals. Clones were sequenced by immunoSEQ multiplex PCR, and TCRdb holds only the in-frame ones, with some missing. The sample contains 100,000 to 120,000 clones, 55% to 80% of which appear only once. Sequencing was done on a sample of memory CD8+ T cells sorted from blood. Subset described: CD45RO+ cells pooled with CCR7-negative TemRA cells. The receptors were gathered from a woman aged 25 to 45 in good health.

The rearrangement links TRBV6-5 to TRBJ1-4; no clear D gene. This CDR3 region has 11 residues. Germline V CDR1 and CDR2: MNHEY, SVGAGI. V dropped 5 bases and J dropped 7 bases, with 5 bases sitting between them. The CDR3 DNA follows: TGTGCCAGCAGTGTACGTGAAAAACTGTTTTTT. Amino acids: CASSVREKLFF.

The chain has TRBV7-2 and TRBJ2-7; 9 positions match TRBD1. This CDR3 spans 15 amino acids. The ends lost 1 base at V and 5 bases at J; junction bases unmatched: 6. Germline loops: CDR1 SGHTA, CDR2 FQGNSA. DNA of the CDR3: TGTGCCAGCAGCTTAGGAGGACAGGGGAGAAACGAGCAGTACTTC. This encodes CASSLGGQGRNEQYF.